The 18 T cell receptor beta chains in this list originate from one sample, sequenced in a study of T cell repertoires in cytomegalovirus infection. Via MiXCR, TCRdb re-called the reads, giving one row per CDR3 protein. The table shows roughly 500,000 distinct CDR3 sequences, with 33% occurring only once. Their specific antigens are unknown. The material sequenced was cultured PBMCs, taken from culture after CMV antigen stimulation. These receptors were taken from a human donor in good health (CMV status not recorded). Some clones in this sample may be carry-over from other donors' samples.

CDR3 amino acids: CASSRVTKLTEQYF. The CDR3 DNA reads TGTGCCAGCAGCCGCGTAACGAAATTAACGGAGCAGTACTTC. The chain links TRBV6-5 to TRBJ2-7, with no clear D. Germline values: CDR1 MNHEY, CDR2 SVGAGI. V was pared by 6 bases and J by 7 bases, with 19 bases between. The CDR3 runs 14 residues.

The V gene is TRBV19, the J gene TRBJ2-4; 9 bases match TRBD1. Per germline, CDR1 LNHDA and CDR2 SQIVND (reference sequence). V was clipped by 5 bases and J by 8 bases; unmatched bases: 10. CDR3 size: 15 residues. As DNA, the CDR3 is TGTGCCAGTAGTCCCGACCGGACAGGGGCGTACATTCAGTACTTC. Encoded protein: CASSPDRTGAYIQYF. Together with reference TRBV19 and TRBJ2-4, the CDR3 gives the full variable domain: DGGITQSPKYLFRKEGQNVTLSCEQNLNHDAMYWYRQDPGQGLRLIYYSQIVNDFQKGDIAEGYSVSREKKESFPLTVTSAQKNPTAFYLCASSPDRTGAYIQYFGAGTRLSVL.

The chain couples TRBV14 to TRBJ1-2, with a weak D call TRBD1 (5 bases). The V gene lost 1 base and the J gene lost 5 bases, with 8 bases spanning the gap. Germline CDR1 reads SGHDN; CDR2 reads FVKESK. The CDR3 is made up of 13 amino acids. The CDR3 DNA reads TGTGCCAGCAGCCAAGTTGGGGCGTATGGCTACACCTTC. Protein sequence: CASSQVGAYGYTF.

This chain's CDR3 is CASSKGHTFYEQYF. The CDR3 DNA reads TGCGCCAGCAGCAAGGGACATACCTTCTACGAGCAGTACTTC. The chain recombines TRBV4-1 with TRBJ2-7; weak D call: TRBD1 (6 bases). V shed 5 bases and J shed 3 bases, with 14 bases lying between them. The length of the CDR3 is 14 residues. Per the germline V gene, CDR1 is MGHRA and CDR2 is YSYEKL.

This chain connects TRBV15 to TRBJ2-3; 10 nucleotides line up with TRBD1. In germline, CDR1 is LNHNV, CDR2 YYDKDF (reference sequence). V trimming: 5 bases; J trimming: 6 bases; junction bases outside the gene matches: 8. The CDR3 runs to 15 residues. This chain's CDR3 is CATSGGQGKTDTQYF. The DNA for the CDR3 is TGTGCCACCAGCGGGGGACAGGGGAAAACCGATACGCAGTATTTT. The full variable domain, completed using reference TRBV15 and TRBJ2-3, is DAMVIQNPRYQVTQFGKPVTLSCSQTLNHNVMYWYQQKSSQAPKLLFHYYDKDFNNEADTPDNFQSRRPNTSFCFLDIRSPGLGDTAMYLCATSGGQGKTDTQYFGPGTRLTVL.

This clonotype was detected a few times. The gene calls are TRBV7-2 and TRBJ1-1; TRBD1 is a possible D gene (5 bases). The CDR3 spans 15 residues. Germline CDR1 and CDR2: SGHTA and FQGNSA. V was shortened by 5 bases and J by 7 bases, with 20 bases between the two germline ends. The CDR3, as DNA: TGTGCCAGCAGCCCACAGGTGGGCTCCGGCCATGAAGCTTTCTTT. It specifies CASSPQVGSGHEAFF.

The rearrangement uses TRBV4-3 and TRBJ2-3, with 10 bases lining up with TRBD2. Germline trimming cut 0 bases from V and 4 bases from J; bases unmatched to any gene: 7. Germline assignment: CDR1 LGHNA and CDR2 YSLEER. The CDR3 contains 17 residues. CDR3 in amino acids: CASSQDFLAGVSDTQYF. The CDR3, as DNA: TGCGCCAGCAGCCAAGATTTCCTAGCGGGAGTATCAGATACGCAGTATTTT.

The chain links TRBV4-2 to TRBJ2-7; the D gene is possibly TRBD2 (5 bases). There are 15 residues in the CDR3. Germline values: CDR1 LGHNA, CDR2 YNFKEQ. V lost 4 bases, J lost 1 base, and 14 bases lay in between. This CDR3 is CASSPAGVGSYEQYF. In DNA, the CDR3 is TGTGCCAGCAGCCCTGCCGGGGTTGGGTCCTACGAGCAGTACTTC.

This clonotype was observed a few times. The chain couples TRBV7-2 to TRBJ2-2; D perhaps matches TRBD2 (5 bases). The CDR3 covers 14 residues. Germline V gene sequence: CDR1 SGHTA, CDR2 FQGNSA. V was shortened by 3 bases and J by 4 bases, with 9 bases between the two germline ends. The CDR3 region has the DNA TGTGCCAGCAGCTTTTCCCGGGGCACCGGGGAGCTGTTTTTT. Protein sequence: CASSFSRGTGELFF.

The chain couples TRBV28 to TRBJ1-1; D uncertain. This CDR3 contains 15 residues. Trimming removed 5 bases from V and 6 bases from J, with 19 bases in between. Germline V gene sequence: CDR1 MDHEN, CDR2 SYDVKM. The CDR3 protein is CASSPPPEFRAEAFF. In DNA form, the CDR3 reads TGTGCCAGCAGTCCCCCGCCGGAGTTTCGGGCTGAAGCTTTCTTT.

This clonotype was detected only a few times. The rearrangement uses TRBV27 and TRBJ1-2, with D unresolved. This CDR3 has 13 amino acids. Germline CDR1 MNHEY, CDR2 SMNVEV (reference sequence). The V and J ends lost 3 bases and 2 bases respectively, with 7 bases between them. The CDR3 protein is CASSLKENYGYTF. CDR3 DNA sequence: TGTGCCAGCAGTTTGAAGGAAAACTATGGCTACACCTTC.

This clonotype was detected ten times or more. This sequence joins TRBV5-1 and TRBJ2-6; unclear D gene. Trimming pared 3 bases from V and 0 bases from J, leaving 4 bases between. The germline gives CDR1 SGHRS, CDR2 YFSETQ. The CDR3 length is 14 residues. CDR3 nucleotide sequence: TGCGCCAGCAGCTCTAGCTCTGGGGCCAACGTCCTGACTTTC. Residues: CASSSSSGANVLTF.

This clonotype was detected only a few times. The chain couples TRBV5-1 to TRBJ1-1; 7 bases are a match to TRBD1. This CDR3 has 14 amino acids. V dropped 4 bases and J dropped 3; count of bases not matched to a gene: 6. Looked up from germline, CDR1 is SGHRS and CDR2 is YFSETQ. DNA of the CDR3: TGCGCCAGCAGCGGAGACAGGGAATACACTGAAGCTTTCTTT. Translation: CASSGDREYTEAFF.

V usage is TRBV6-1 and J usage is TRBJ2-3; a weak D match, TRBD1 (6 bases). Germline V gene sequence: CDR1 MNHNS, CDR2 SASEGT. V gave up 1 base and J gave up 0 bases, with 8 bases separating them. CDR3 length: 15 amino acids. CDR3 protein: CASSEGTASTDTQYF. DNA of the CDR3: TGTGCCAGCAGTGAAGGGACAGCCAGCACAGATACGCAGTATTTT.

There are a few counts of this clonotype. The chain has TRBV4-3 and TRBJ2-2, with D possibly TRBD1 on 6 matching bases. The CDR3 consists of 15 residues. V gave up 0 bases and J gave up 8 bases, with 13 bases separating them. Germline assignment: CDR1 LGHNA and CDR2 YSLEER. This CDR3 is CASSQEVQGRGELFF. The DNA of the CDR3 is TGCGCCAGCAGCCAAGAAGTTCAGGGGCGGGGGGAGCTGTTTTTT.

To note about this clonotype: No conserved phenylalanine or tryptophan is present at the end of the CDR3, so a read error is the likely explanation. The chain carries TRBV19 and TRBJ1-5; possible D gene TRBD1, 6 bases. The CDR3 covers 15 residues. The germline V and J ends were trimmed by 3 bases and 3 bases, with 12 bases remaining between them. Germline V gene data show CDR1 as LNHDA and CDR2 as SQIVND (reference sequence). CDR3 region: CASSMGGTYNQPQHL. CDR3 nucleotide sequence: TGTGCCAGTAGTATGGGGGGCACGTACAATCAGCCCCAGCATCTT.

This clonotype has only a few counts. This sequence joins TRBV6-6 and TRBJ2-3, with TRBD2 as a possible D gene (5 bases). Germline assignment: CDR1 MNHNY and CDR2 SVGAGI (reference sequence). Deletions cut 9 bases from V and 1 base from J, with 17 bases between. This CDR3 contains 15 residues. Here the CDR3 reads CASLDPSRGTDTQYF. The CDR3 nucleotides are TGTGCCAGTCTCGACCCGTCGCGGGGCACAGATACGCAGTATTTT.

This clonotype was seen a few times. The V and J genes are TRBV6-6 and TRBJ2-7, with 7 bases aligning to TRBD2. Looked up from germline, CDR1 is MNHNY and CDR2 is SVGAGI (reference sequence). The CDR3 has 15 residues. The junction had 15 bases not matched to a gene; V was cut back by 7 bases and J by 6 bases. The CDR3 loop is CASTSQIAGKAEQYF. Here the CDR3 DNA reads TGTGCCAGCACCAGCCAGATAGCGGGTAAGGCCGAGCAGTACTTC.